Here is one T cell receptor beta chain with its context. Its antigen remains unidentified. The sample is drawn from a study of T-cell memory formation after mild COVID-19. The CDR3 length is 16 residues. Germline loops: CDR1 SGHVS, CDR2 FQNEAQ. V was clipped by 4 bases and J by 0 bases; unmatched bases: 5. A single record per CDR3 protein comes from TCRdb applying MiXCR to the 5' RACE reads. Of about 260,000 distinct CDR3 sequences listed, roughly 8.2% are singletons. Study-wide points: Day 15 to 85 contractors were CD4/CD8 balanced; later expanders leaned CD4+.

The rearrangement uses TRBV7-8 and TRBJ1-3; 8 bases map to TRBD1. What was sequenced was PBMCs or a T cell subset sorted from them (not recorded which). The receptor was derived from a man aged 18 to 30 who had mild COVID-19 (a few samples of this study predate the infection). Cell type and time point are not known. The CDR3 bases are TGTGCCAGCAGCTCGTCAACAGGGGGCTCTGGAAACACCATATATTTT. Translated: CASSSSTGGSGNTIYF.